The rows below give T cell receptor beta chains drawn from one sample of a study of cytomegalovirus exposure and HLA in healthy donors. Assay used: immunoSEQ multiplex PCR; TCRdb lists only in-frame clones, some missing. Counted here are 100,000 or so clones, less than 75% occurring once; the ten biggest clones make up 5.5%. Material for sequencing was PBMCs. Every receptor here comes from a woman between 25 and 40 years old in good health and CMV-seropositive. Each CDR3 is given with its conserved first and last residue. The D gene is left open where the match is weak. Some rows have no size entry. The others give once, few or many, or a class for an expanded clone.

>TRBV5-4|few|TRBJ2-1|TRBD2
CASSSELAGVYNEQFF
TGTGCCAGCAGCTCGGAACTAGCGGGGGTCTACAATGAGCAGTTCTTC
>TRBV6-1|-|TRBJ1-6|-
CAGSEVGLGPLHF
TGTGCCGGCAGTGAAGTGGGCCTCGGACCCCTCCACTTT
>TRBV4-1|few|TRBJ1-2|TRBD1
CASSPQDRVSHYGYTF
TGCGCCAGCAGCCCCCAGGACAGGGTATCTCACTATGGCTACACCTTC
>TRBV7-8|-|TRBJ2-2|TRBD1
CASRTGTGAGELFF
TGTGCCAGCAGGACCGGGACAGGGGCCGGGGAGCTGTTTTTT
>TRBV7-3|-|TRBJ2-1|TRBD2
CASSPRLAGGHEQFF
TGTGCCAGCAGCCCTAGACTAGCGGGGGGGCATGAGCAGTTCTTC
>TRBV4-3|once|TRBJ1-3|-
CASSQDRSSGNTIYF
TGCGCCAGCAGCCAAGACCGGAGTTCTGGAAACACCATATATTTT
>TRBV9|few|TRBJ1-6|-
CASSVDLSSPLHF
TGTGCCAGCAGCGTAGATCTCTCTTCACCCCTCCACTTT
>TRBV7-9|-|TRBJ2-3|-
CASSKIFSRLSTDTQYF
TGTGCCAGCAGCAAAATTTTCAGCAGGTTGAGCACAGATACGCAGTATTTT
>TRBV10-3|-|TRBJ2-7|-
CATKGRQSDPYEQYF
TGTGCCACCAAGGGAAGACAGTCCGACCCCTACGAGCAGTACTTC
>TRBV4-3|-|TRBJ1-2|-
CASSQETGLGYGYTF
TGCGCCAGCAGCCAAGAAACAGGGCTGGGCTATGGCTACACCTTC
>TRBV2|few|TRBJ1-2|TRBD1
CASTGQGLGGYPF
TGTGCCAGCACGGGACAGGGGTTGGGCGGCTACCCCTTC